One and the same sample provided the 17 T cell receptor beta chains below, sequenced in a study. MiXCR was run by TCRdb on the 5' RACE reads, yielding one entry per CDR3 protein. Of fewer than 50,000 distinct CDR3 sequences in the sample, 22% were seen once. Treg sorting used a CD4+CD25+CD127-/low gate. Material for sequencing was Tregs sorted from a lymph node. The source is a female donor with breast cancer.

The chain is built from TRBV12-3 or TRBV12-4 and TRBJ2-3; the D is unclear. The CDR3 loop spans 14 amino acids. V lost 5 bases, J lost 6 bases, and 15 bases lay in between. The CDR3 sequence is CASSLANPRDTQYF. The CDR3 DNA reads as TGTGCCAGCAGTCTTGCCAACCCGAGGGATACGCAGTATTTT.

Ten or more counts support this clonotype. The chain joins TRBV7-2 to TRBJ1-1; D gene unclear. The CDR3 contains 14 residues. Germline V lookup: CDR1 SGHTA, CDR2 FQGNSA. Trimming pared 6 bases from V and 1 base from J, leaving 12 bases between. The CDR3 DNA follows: TGTGCCAGCAGTTTCCGCGACTCGAACACTGAAGCTTTCTTT. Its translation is CASSFRDSNTEAFF. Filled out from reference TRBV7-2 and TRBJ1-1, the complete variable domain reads GAGVSQSPSNKVTEKGKDVELRCDPISGHTALYWYRQSLGQGLEFLIYFQGNSAPDKSGLPSDRFSAERTGGSVSTLTIQRTQQEDSAVYLCASSFRDSNTEAFFGQGTRLTVV.

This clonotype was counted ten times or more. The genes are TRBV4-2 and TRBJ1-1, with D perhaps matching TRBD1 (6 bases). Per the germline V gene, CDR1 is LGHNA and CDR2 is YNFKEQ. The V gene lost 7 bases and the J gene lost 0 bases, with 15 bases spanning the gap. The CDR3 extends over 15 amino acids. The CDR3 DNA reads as TGTGCCAGCACCCTATCGGGGGGCATGAACACTGAAGCTTTCTTT. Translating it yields CASTLSGGMNTEAFF.

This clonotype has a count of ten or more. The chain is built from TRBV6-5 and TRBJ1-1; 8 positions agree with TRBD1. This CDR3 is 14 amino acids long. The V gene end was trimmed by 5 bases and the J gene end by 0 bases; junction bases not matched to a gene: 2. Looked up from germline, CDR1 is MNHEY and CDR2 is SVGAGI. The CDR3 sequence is CASSEQGVNTEAFF. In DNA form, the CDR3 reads TGTGCCAGCAGTGAACAGGGGGTGAACACTGAAGCTTTCTTT.

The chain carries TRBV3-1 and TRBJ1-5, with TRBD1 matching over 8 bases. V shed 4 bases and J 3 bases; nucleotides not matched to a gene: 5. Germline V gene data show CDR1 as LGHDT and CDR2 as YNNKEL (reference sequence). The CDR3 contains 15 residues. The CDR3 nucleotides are TGTGCCAGCAGCCTTGGGACAGGCCTCAATCAGCCCCAGCATTTT. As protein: CASSLGTGLNQPQHF.

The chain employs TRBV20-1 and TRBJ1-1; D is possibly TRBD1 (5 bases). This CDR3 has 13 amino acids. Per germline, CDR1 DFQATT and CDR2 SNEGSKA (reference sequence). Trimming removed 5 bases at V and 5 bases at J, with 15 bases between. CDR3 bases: TGCAGTGCTCAGCACCGGGACGGGACTGAAGCTTTCTTT. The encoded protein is CSAQHRDGTEAFF.

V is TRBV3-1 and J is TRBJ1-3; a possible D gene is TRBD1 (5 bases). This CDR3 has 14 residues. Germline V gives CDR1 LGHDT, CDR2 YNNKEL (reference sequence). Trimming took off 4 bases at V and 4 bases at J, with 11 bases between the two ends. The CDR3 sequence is CASSRDLRGNTIYF. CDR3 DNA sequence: TGTGCCAGCAGCCGGGACCTCCGAGGAAACACCATATATTTT.

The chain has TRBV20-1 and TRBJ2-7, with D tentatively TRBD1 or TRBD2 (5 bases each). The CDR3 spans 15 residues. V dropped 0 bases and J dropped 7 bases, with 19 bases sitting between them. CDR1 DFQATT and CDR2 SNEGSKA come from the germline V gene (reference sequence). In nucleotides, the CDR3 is TGCAGTGCTAGAGATCTCAGGGCGAGGGATCGGGAGCAGTACTTC. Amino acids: CSARDLRARDREQYF.

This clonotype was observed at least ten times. Here the CDR3 reads CASPDVSNNQPQHF. CDR3 DNA sequence: TGCGCCTCCCCGGATGTCAGCAACAATCAGCCCCAGCATTTT. The chain employs TRBV5-1 and TRBJ1-5; no definite D call. This CDR3 has 14 residues. The germline CDR1 and CDR2 sequences are SGHRS and YFSETQ. V was trimmed by 10 bases and J by 3 bases, leaving 17 bases between them.

DNA for the CDR3: TGCAGTGCCGAAACAGGGACCTATGGCTACACCTTC. Its translation: CSAETGTYGYTF. J is TRBJ1-2 and V is TRBV20-1, with D perhaps TRBD1 (6 bases). The CDR3 has 12 residues. From germline, CDR1 is DFQATT and CDR2 SNEGSKA (reference sequence). V lost 6 bases and J 4 bases, leaving 12 bases between the germline ends.

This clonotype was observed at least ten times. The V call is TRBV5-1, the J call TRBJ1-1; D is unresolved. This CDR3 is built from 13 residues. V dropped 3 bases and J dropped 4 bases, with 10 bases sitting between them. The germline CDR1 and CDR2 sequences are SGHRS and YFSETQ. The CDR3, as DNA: TGCGCCAGCAGCTCACAAGACCGCACTGAAGCTTTCTTT. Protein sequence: CASSSQDRTEAFF.

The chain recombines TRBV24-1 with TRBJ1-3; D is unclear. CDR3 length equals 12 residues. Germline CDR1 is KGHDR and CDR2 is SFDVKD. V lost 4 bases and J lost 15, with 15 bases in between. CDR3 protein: CATSDRGPIQYF. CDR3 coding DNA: TGTGCCACCAGTGACCGCGGACCGATACAATATTTT.

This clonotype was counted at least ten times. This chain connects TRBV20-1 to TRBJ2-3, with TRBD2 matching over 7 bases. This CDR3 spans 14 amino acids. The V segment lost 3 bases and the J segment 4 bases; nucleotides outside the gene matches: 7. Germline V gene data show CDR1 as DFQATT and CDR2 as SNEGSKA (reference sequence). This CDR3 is CSARERDWADTQYF. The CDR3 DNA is TGCAGTGCTAGGGAGCGGGACTGGGCAGATACGCAGTATTTT.

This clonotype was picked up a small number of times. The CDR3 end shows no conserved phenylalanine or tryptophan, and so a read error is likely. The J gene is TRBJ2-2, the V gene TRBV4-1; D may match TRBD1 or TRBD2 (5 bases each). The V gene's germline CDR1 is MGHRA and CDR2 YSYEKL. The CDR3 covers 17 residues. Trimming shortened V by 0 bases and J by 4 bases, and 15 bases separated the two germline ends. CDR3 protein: CASSQELAGSSTGELFS. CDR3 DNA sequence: TGCGCCAGCAGCCAAGAACTGGCAGGGAGTAGCACCGGGGAGCTGTTTTCT.

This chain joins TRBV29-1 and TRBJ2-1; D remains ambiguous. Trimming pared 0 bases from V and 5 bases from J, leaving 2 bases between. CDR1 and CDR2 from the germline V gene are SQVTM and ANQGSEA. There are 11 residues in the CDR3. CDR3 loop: CSVEDDNEQFF. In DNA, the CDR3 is TGCAGCGTTGAAGATGACAATGAGCAGTTCTTC.

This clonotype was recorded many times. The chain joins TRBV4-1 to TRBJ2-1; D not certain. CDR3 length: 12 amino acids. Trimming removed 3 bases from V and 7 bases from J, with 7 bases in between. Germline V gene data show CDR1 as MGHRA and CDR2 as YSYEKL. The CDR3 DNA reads TGCGCCAGCAGCCAGAGTGGTAATGAGCAGTTCTTC. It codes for CASSQSGNEQFF.

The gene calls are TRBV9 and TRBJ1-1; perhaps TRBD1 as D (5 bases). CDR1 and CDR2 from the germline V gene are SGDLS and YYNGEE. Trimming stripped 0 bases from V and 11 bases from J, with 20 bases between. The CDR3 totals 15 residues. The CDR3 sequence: CASSVELWGVGEAFF. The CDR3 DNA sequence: TGTGCCAGCAGCGTAGAACTCTGGGGGGTTGGGGAGGCTTTCTTT. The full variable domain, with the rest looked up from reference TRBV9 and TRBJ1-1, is DSGVTQTPKHLITATGQRVTLRCSPRSGDLSVYWYQQSLDQGLQFLIQYYNGEERAKGNILERFSAQQFPDLHSELNLSSLELGDSALYFCASSVELWGVGEAFFGQGTRLTVV.